These 3 T cell receptor beta chains share one sample of origin, sequenced in a study of blood T cells in healthy people across ages. Alongside a J-beta primer mix, a sample-barcoded 5' primer served in a second PCR lasting roughly 7 to 11 cycles. From the 5' RACE reads, TCRdb called clonotypes with MiXCR, one entry per CDR3 protein. The top ten clones hold approximately 2.1% of a sample with 1.5 million to 2 million distinct CDR3 sequences, about 50% of them seen once. The sequencing input was blood. The receptors were sampled from a middle-aged woman in good health.

To note about this clonotype: At one end the junction does not follow the germline gene, possibly because of a read error. The chain carries TRBV6-5 and TRBJ2-7; D remains ambiguous. CDR1 and CDR2 from the germline V gene are MNHEY and SVGAGI. The CDR3 totals 15 residues. This CDR3 is CASSYSRIGSYERYF. As DNA, the CDR3 is TGTGCCAGCAGTTACTCGAGGATCGGCTCCTACGAGCGGTACTTC.

The chain combines TRBV7-9 with TRBJ2-6, with 10 bases fitting TRBD1. CDR3 length: 16 amino acids. J gave up 4 bases and V 3 bases, and 3 bases lay outside the gene matches. Germline CDR1 and CDR2: SEHNR and FQNEAQ (reference sequence). DNA of the CDR3: TGTGCCAGCAGCTTCGGGACAGGGGCCGGGGCCAACGTCCTGACTTTC. This sequence encodes CASSFGTGAGANVLTF.

The chain carries TRBV24-1 and TRBJ2-4; 8 bases fit TRBD1. CDR1 and CDR2 from the germline V gene are KGHDR and SFDVKD. The CDR3 loop spans 16 amino acids. V lost 2 bases to trimming and J lost 7 bases; unmatched junction nucleotides: 9. This CDR3 is CATSDSAPGQVNIQYF. Written as DNA, the CDR3 is TGTGCCACCAGTGATTCTGCCCCGGGACAGGTTAACATTCAGTACTTC.